This T cell receptor beta chain is drawn from a study of spatial heterogeneity in lung cancer. As for the study in general: On average, each unique TCR and UMI combination appeared more than ten times in raw reads. Findings of the study overall: Blood contained ubiquitous expanded tumor TCRs more at resection than at follow-up.

A unique molecular identifier was carried by every single TCR cDNA molecule. TCRdb re-called the 5' RACE reads through MiXCR, storing one row per CDR3 protein. This table has about 50,000 distinct CDR3 sequences, roughly 7.6% appearing once. Time point here: sample taken at primary tumor resection. In each case, whole RNA from tumor, nontumor lung or frozen PBMC was sequenced unsorted. About this clonotype: What it recognizes is unknown.

The CDR3 contains 12 residues. Per germline, CDR1 MNHEY and CDR2 SMNVEV (reference sequence). Trimming took 3 bases from V and 11 from J, leaving 8 bases between them. The source of this sequence is a female donor with early-stage non-small cell lung cancer. This chain connects TRBV27 to TRBJ1-6; D is unresolved. The specimen was PBMCs, collected at surgery. Written as DNA, the CDR3 is TGTGCCAGCAGTTTGGGAGTCCCACCCCTCCACTTT. As protein: CASSLGVPPLHF.